The rows below give T cell receptor beta chains drawn from one sample of a study of T cell repertoires in cytomegalovirus infection. One entry per CDR3 protein, called by TCRdb with MiXCR from the reads. Of about 260,000 distinct CDR3 sequences in the sample, roughly an eighth are singletons; the top ten hold 8.5% to 10%. Material for sequencing was PBMCs. The receptors were gathered from a human donor in good health (CMV status not recorded). Some clones in this sample may be carry-over from other donors' samples. Both conserved end residues are part of each CDR3. Fields, in order: J gene, D gene, clone size, V gene, CDR3 protein, CDR3 DNA. A D gene is named only where the DNA matches it firmly. The size entry is marked missing in some rows and otherwise reads once, few, many or a size class.

>TRBJ1-5|TRBD1|few|TRBV15
CATSRDQGVGQPQHF
TGTGCCACCAGCAGAGATCAGGGGGTGGGTCAGCCCCAGCATTTT
>TRBJ1-4|TRBD1|.|TRBV19
CASSTRRTGVNEKLFF
TGTGCCAGTAGTACCCGCCGGACAGGGGTTAATGAAAAACTGTTTTTT
>TRBJ1-6|.|.|TRBV20-1
CSARAQRPYSPLHF
TGCAGTGCTAGAGCTCAACGCCCCTATTCACCCCTCCACTTT
>TRBJ2-5|.|.|TRBV13
CASSPNRVSETQYF
TGTGCCAGCAGTCCCAATCGGGTTTCGGAGACCCAGTACTTC
>TRBJ2-4|TRBD2|many|TRBV7-2
CASSPAGGKLAKNIQYF
TGTGCCAGCAGCCCAGCGGGAGGCAAACTAGCCAAAAACATTCAGTACTTC
>TRBJ2-1|TRBD2|few|TRBV29-1
CSAPGLAGNNEQFF
TGCAGCGCCCCGGGACTAGCGGGAAACAATGAGCAGTTCTTC
>TRBJ1-4|.|many|TRBV25-1
CASSRSGTEKLFF
TGTGCCAGCAGTCGGTCAGGAACTGAAAAACTGTTTTTT
>TRBJ1-2|.|few|TRBV12-3/TRBV12-4
CASSRDSFYGYTF
TGTGCCAGCAGTCGAGACAGTTTCTATGGCTACACCTTC
>TRBJ2-2|.|many|TRBV24-1
CATSDPSTGDYGGELFF
TGTGCCACCAGTGACCCATCTACAGGAGACTACGGCGGGGAGCTGTTTTTT
>TRBJ2-6|TRBD1|.|TRBV19
CASTTGGAGANVLTF
TGTGCCAGCACAACAGGGGGCGCAGGGGCCAACGTCCTGACTTTC
>TRBJ2-7|.|once|TRBV20-1
CSASTLYEQYF
TGCAGTGCTTCGACCCTTTACGAGCAGTACTTC
>TRBJ2-5|.|.|TRBV20-1
CSASGEGTLGETQYF
TGCAGTGCTAGCGGTGAAGGGACTTTGGGGGAGACCCAGTACTTC
>TRBJ1-1|TRBD1|few|TRBV29-1
CSVEDYTQGSSVAEAFF
TGCAGCGTTGAAGATTATACACAGGGGAGTTCAGTCGCTGAAGCTTTCTTT
>TRBJ1-5|.|many|TRBV6-2/TRBV6-3
CASTLLPSNQPQHF
TGTGCCAGCACCCTACTCCCAAGCAATCAGCCCCAGCATTTT
>TRBJ2-2|TRBD2|medium-sized|TRBV7-2
CASSSLAPETGELFF
TGTGCCAGCAGCTCACTAGCGCCAGAAACCGGGGAGCTGTTTTTT
>TRBJ1-1|.|many|TRBV11-3
CASSLDARGGAFF
TGTGCCAGCAGCTTAGATGCCCGGGGAGGAGCTTTCTTT
>TRBJ2-7|.|few|TRBV2
CASTLYGGEQYF
TGTGCCAGCACTCTGTATGGTGGCGAGCAGTACTTC
>TRBJ2-7|.|.|TRBV7-2
CASSPGGGWSEQYF
TGTGCCAGCAGCCCAGGTGGCGGGTGGAGCGAGCAGTACTTC
>TRBJ1-4|TRBD1|many|TRBV7-2
CASSLAFPTGLGANEKLFF
TGTGCCAGCAGCTTAGCTTTTCCGACAGGGCTCGGGGCTAATGAAAAACTGTTTTTT
>TRBJ2-1|.|few|TRBV20-1
CSARDIRRSLDEQFF
TGCAGTGCTAGAGATATAAGGCGTAGCCTGGATGAGCAGTTCTTC
>TRBJ2-5|.|many|TRBV7-2
CASLTGYQETQYF
TGTGCCAGCCTCACAGGTTACCAAGAGACCCAGTACTTC
>TRBJ2-2|.|many|TRBV28
CASLDGQWRELFF
TGTGCCAGCCTCGATGGACAGTGGCGGGAGCTGTTTTTT
>TRBJ1-2|.|few|TRBV12-3/TRBV12-4
CASRPTGNINYGYTF
TGTGCCAGCAGACCCACAGGGAATATAAACTATGGCTACACCTTC
>TRBJ2-5|TRBD1|few|TRBV5-4
CASSPPGDSKYQETQYF
TGTGCCAGCAGCCCACCCGGGGACAGCAAGTACCAAGAGACCCAGTACTTC
>TRBJ2-7|TRBD2|many|TRBV7-2
CASSLKPGLAGEYEQYF
TGTGCCAGCAGCTTAAAACCCGGACTAGCGGGCGAGTACGAGCAGTACTTC
>TRBJ2-1|TRBD2|few|TRBV7-6
CASSPSGGTYNEQFF
TGTGCCAGCAGCCCCAGCGGGGGGACCTACAATGAGCAGTTCTTC
>TRBJ2-5|TRBD2|many|TRBV28
CASSWGGGETQYF
TGTGCCAGCAGTTGGGGGGGAGGAGAGACCCAGTACTTC
>TRBJ1-4|.|many|TRBV2
CASSVTSRETNEKLFF
TGTGCCAGCAGCGTGACATCCCGTGAAACTAATGAAAAACTGTTTTTT
>TRBJ2-2|.|few|TRBV20-1
CSARDTDDYTGELFF
TGCAGTGCTAGAGACACGGATGATTATACCGGGGAGCTGTTTTTT
>TRBJ2-2|TRBD1|many|TRBV7-2
CASSSTGADTGELFF
TGTGCCAGCAGCTCAACAGGGGCGGACACCGGGGAGCTGTTTTTT
>TRBJ1-4|TRBD1|many|TRBV5-5
CASSTPGPGGLETNEKLFF
TGTGCCAGCAGTACGCCGGGCCCAGGGGGCCTGGAAACTAATGAAAAACTGTTTTTT
>TRBJ2-5|TRBD1|.|TRBV6-6
CASRRQGLGETQYF
TGTGCCAGCAGAAGACAGGGGTTAGGAGAGACCCAGTACTTC
>TRBJ2-1|.|.|TRBV20-1
CSARGETTNEQFF
TGCAGTGCTAGAGGAGAAACCACCAATGAGCAGTTCTTC
>TRBJ1-1|.|.|TRBV19
CASSNWTMNTEAFF
TGTGCCAGTAGTAACTGGACCATGAACACTGAAGCTTTCTTT
>TRBJ2-3|TRBD1|few|TRBV6-4
CASSPTPRGQVSTDTQYF
TGTGCCAGCAGCCCGACCCCCCGCGGACAGGTTAGCACAGATACGCAGTATTTT
>TRBJ1-5|.|many|TRBV7-8
CASSLGFGGGQPQHF
TGTGCCAGCAGCTTAGGTTTTGGGGGCGGTCAGCCCCAGCATTTT
>TRBJ2-2|.|few|TRBV24-1
CATSAVGGTGELFF
TGTGCCACCAGCGCCGTGGGGGGAACCGGGGAGCTGTTTTTT
>TRBJ2-7|TRBD1|many|TRBV6-6
CASSLRDRGEQYF
TGTGCCAGCAGTCTCCGGGACAGGGGCGAGCAGTACTTC
>TRBJ2-5|.|.|TRBV29-1
CSVERQTQETQYF
TGCAGCGTTGAACGACAGACTCAAGAGACCCAGTACTTC
>TRBJ2-1|.|.|TRBV2
CASSDEGLSYNEQFF
TGTGCCAGCAGTGATGAGGGGCTCTCCTACAATGAGCAGTTCTTC
>TRBJ2-7|.|many|TRBV6-6
CASLLGPSDEQYF
TGTGCCAGCTTATTGGGCCCGAGCGACGAGCAGTACTTC
>TRBJ2-2|.|few|TRBV25-1
CASKMDKPTGELFF
TGTGCCAGCAAAATGGACAAACCCACCGGGGAGCTGTTTTTT
>TRBJ2-2|TRBD1|few|TRBV5-4
CASSSVRGHTGELFF
TGTGCCAGCAGCAGCGTCAGGGGGCATACCGGGGAGCTGTTTTTT
>TRBJ1-4|.|many|TRBV7-2
CASSTRQYEKLFF
TGTGCCAGCAGCACCCGACAGTACGAAAAACTGTTTTTT
>TRBJ2-5|TRBD1|few|TRBV7-9
CASSVTTGEETQYF
TGTGCCAGCAGCGTCACGACAGGGGAAGAGACCCAGTACTTC
>TRBJ1-1|.|few|TRBV6-2/TRBV6-3
CATRQNVPNTEAFF
TGTGCCACCAGACAAAACGTCCCGAACACTGAAGCTTTCTTT
>TRBJ2-1|TRBD2|.|TRBV20-1
CSAPLAGDNEQFF
TGCAGTGCACCCTTAGCGGGAGACAATGAGCAGTTCTTC
>TRBJ2-2|TRBD1|few|TRBV28
CASSRVQTGYTGELFF
TGTGCCAGCAGCCGCGTACAGACAGGGTACACCGGGGAGCTGTTTTTT
>TRBJ2-5|TRBD1|.|TRBV20-1
CSAIQGAETQYF
TGCAGTGCAATTCAGGGGGCCGAGACCCAGTACTTC
>TRBJ1-3|.|.|TRBV29-1
CSAVVDSGNTIYF
TGCAGCGCAGTCGTTGACTCTGGAAACACCATATATTTT